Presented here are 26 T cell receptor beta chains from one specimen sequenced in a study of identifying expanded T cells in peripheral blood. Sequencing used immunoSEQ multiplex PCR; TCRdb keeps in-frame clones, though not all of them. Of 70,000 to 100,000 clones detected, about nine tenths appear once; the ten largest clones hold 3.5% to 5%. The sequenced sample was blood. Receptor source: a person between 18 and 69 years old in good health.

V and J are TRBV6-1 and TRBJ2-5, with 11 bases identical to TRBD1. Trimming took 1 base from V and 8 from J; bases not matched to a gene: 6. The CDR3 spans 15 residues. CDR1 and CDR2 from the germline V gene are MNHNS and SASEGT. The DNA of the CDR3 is TGTGCCAGCAGTGAAGTGCCGGGACAGGGGGTTACCCAGTACTTC. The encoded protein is CASSEVPGQGVTQYF.

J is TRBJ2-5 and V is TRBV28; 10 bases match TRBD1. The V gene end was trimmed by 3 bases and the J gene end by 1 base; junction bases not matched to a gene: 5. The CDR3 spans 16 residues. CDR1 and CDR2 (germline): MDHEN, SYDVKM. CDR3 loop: CASSFSGTGVQETQYF. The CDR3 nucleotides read TGTGCCAGCAGTTTTTCCGGGACAGGGGTCCAAGAGACCCAGTACTTC.

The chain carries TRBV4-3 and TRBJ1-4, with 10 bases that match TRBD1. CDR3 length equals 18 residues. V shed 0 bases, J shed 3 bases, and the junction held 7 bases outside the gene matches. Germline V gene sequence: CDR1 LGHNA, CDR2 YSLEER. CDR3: CASSQDAGTGAANEKLFF. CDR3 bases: TGCGCCAGCAGCCAAGACGCCGGGACAGGGGCGGCTAATGAAAAACTGTTTTTT.

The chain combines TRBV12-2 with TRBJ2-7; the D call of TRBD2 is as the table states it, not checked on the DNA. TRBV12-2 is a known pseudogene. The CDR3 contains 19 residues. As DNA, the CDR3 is TGTGCAAGTCGCTTACCACGGCCTAGCGGCAATTTTGGAGCCTACGAGCAGTACTTC. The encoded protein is CASRLPRPSGNFGAYEQYF.

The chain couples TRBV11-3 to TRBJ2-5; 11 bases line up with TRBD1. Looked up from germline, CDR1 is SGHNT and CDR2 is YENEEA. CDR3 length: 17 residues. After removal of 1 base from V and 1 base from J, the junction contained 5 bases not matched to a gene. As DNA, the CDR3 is TGTGCCAGCAGCTTAGGTTCCGGGACAGGGGGCCAAGAGACCCAGTACTTC. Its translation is CASSLGSGTGGQETQYF.

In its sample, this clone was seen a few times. The CDR3 DNA is TGTGCCAGCAGTGTCCCACCGGGACAGGGGGATGAAAAACTGTTTTTT. Amino acids: CASSVPPGQGDEKLFF. The rearrangement links TRBV6-1 to TRBJ1-4; 11 nucleotides line up with TRBD1. The CDR3 has 16 residues. Trimming cost V 4 bases and J 6 bases; bases outside gene matches: 7. Germline loops: CDR1 MNHNS, CDR2 SASEGT.

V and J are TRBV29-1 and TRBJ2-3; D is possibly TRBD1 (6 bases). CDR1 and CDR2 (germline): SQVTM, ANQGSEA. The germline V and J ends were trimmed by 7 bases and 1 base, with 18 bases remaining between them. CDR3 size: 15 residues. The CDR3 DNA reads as TGCAGCGCCTGCGAAACAGGGAGTGGCACAGATACGCAGTATTTT. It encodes CSACETGSGTDTQYF.

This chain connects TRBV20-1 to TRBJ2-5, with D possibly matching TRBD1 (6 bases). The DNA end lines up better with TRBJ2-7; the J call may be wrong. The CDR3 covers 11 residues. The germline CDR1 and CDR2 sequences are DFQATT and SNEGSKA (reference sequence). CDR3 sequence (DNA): TGCAGTGCACAACAGGGTTACGAGCAGTACTTC. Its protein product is CSAQQGYEQYF.

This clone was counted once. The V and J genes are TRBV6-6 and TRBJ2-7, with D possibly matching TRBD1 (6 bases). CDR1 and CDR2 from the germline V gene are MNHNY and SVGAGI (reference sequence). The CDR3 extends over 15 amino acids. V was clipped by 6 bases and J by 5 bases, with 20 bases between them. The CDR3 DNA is TGTGCCAGCAGACCGCAGGGGTGGGAATCCAACGAGCAGTACTTC. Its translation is CASRPQGWESNEQYF.

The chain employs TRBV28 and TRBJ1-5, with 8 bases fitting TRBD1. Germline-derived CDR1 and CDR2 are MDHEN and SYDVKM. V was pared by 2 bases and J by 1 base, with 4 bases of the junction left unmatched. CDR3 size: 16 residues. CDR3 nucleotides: TGTGCCAGCAGTTTACAGGGGGCCCCGAGCAATCAGCCCCAGCATTTT. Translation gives CASSLQGAPSNQPQHF.

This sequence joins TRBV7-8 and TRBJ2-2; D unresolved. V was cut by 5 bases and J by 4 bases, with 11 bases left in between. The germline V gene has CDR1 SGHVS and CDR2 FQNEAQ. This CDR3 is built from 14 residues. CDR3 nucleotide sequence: TGTGCCAGCAGCCTAGACTCCAGCACCGGGGAGCTGTTTTTT. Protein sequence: CASSLDSSTGELFF.

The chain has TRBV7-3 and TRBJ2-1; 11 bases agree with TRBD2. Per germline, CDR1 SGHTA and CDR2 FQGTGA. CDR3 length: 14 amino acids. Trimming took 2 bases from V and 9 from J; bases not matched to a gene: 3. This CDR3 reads CASSLLAGGGEQFF. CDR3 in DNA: TGTGCCAGCAGCTTACTAGCGGGAGGTGGTGAGCAGTTCTTC.

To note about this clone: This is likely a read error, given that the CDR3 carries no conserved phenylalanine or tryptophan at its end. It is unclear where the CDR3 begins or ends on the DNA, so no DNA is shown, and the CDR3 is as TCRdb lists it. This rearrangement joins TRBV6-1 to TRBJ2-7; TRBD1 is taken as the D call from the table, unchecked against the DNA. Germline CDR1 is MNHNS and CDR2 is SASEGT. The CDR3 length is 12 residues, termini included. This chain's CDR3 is CASSEGIPGGHI.

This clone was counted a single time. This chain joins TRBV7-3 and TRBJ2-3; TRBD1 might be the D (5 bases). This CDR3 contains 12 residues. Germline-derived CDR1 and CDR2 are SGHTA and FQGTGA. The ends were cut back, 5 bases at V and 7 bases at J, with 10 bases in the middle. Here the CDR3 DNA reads TGTGCCAGCAGCAATCAGGGAAATACGCAGTATTTT. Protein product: CASSNQGNTQYF.

The CDR3 nucleotides are TGTGCCAGCAGTTACGGAGGGATACAAGAGACCCAGTACTTC. Protein: CASSYGGIQETQYF. The chain joins TRBV6-5 to TRBJ2-5, with D perhaps TRBD2 (6 bases). V lost 2 bases and J lost 2, with 9 bases in between. This CDR3 is built from 14 residues. Germline values: CDR1 MNHEY, CDR2 SVGAGI.

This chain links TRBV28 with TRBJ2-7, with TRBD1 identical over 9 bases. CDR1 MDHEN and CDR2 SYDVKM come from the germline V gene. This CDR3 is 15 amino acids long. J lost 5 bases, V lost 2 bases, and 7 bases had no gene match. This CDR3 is CASSLPGTGSDEQYF. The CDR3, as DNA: TGTGCCAGCAGTTTACCCGGGACAGGGAGCGACGAGCAGTACTTC.

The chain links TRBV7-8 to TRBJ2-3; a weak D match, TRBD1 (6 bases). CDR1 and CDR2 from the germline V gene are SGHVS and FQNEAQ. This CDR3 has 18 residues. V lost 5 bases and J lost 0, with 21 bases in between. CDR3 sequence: CASSRYRAQEVSTDTQYF. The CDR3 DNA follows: TGTGCCAGCAGCCGTTACAGGGCCCAAGAGGTTAGCACAGATACGCAGTATTTT. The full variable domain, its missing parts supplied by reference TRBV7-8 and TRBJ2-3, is GAGVSQSPRYKVAKRGQDVALRCDPISGHVSLFWYQQALGQGPEFLTYFQNEAQLDKSGLPSDRFFAERPEGSVSTLKIQRTQQEDSAVYLCASSRYRAQEVSTDTQYFGPGTRLTVL.

In DNA form, the CDR3 reads TGCAGCTTTCACAGGGGGCCCGAAGCTTTCTTT. Translating gives CSFHRGPEAFF. This chain connects TRBV29-1 to TRBJ1-1, with 9 bases that match TRBD1. The CDR3 is 11 amino acids. Germline loops: CDR1 SQVTM, CDR2 ANQGSEA. The V segment lost 8 bases and the J segment 8 bases; nucleotides outside the gene matches: 6.

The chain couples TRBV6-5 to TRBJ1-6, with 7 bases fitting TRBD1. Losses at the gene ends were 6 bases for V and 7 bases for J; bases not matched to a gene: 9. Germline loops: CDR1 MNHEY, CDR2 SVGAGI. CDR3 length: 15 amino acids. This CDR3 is CASRRQGASNSPLHF. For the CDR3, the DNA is TGTGCCAGCAGGAGACAGGGAGCAAGCAATTCACCCCTCCACTTT.

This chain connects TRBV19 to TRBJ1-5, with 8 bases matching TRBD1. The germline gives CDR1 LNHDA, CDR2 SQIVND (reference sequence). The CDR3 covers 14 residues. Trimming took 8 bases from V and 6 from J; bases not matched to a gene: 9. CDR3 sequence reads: CASDLDREVQPQHF. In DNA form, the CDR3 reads TGTGCCAGTGACCTGGACAGGGAGGTTCAGCCCCAGCATTTT. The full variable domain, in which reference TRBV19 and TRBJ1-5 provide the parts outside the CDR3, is DGGITQSPKYLFRKEGQNVTLSCEQNLNHDAMYWYRQDPGQGLRLIYYSQIVNDFQKGDIAEGYSVSREKKESFPLTVTSAQKNPTAFYLCASDLDREVQPQHFGDGTRLSIL.

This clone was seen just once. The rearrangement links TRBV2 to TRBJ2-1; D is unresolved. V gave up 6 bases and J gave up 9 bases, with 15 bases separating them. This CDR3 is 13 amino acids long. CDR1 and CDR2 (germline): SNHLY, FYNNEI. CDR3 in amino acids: CASRLESRGEQFF. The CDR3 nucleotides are TGTGCCAGCAGGCTTGAGTCGAGAGGTGAGCAGTTCTTC.

CDR3 amino acids: CASSQARDSSYEQYF. The CDR3 DNA follows: TGCGCCAGCAGCCAAGCCCGGGACAGCTCCTACGAGCAGTACTTC. The chain couples TRBV4-3 to TRBJ2-7, with 7 bases aligning to TRBD1. Germline values: CDR1 LGHNA, CDR2 YSLEER. Trimming at V came to 1 base and at J to 0 bases, leaving 3 bases not matched to a gene. This CDR3 region has 15 residues.

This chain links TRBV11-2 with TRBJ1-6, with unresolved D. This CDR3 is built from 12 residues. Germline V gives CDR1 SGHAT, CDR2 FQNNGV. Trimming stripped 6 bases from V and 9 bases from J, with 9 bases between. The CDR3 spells CASSSKGSPLHF. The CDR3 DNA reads TGTGCCAGCAGTTCCAAAGGTTCACCCCTCCACTTT. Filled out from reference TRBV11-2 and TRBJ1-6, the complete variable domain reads EAGVAQSPRYKIIEKRQSVAFWCNPISGHATLYWYQQILGQGPKLLIQFQNNGVVDDSQLPKDRFSAERLKGVDSTLKIQPAKLEDSAVYLCASSSKGSPLHFGNGTRLTVT.

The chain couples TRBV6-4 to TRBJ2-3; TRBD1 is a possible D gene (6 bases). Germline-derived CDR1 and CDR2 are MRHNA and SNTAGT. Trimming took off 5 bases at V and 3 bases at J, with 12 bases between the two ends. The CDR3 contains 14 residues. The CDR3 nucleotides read TGTGCCAGCAGTATAGGGCAGGGGACAGATACGCAGTATTTT. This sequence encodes CASSIGQGTDTQYF.

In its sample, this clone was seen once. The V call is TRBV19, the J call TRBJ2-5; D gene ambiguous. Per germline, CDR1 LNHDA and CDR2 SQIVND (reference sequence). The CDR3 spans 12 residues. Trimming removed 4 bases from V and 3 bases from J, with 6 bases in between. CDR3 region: CASSSDKETQYF. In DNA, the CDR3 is TGTGCCAGTAGTAGTGACAAAGAGACCCAGTACTTC. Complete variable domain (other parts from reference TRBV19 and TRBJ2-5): DGGITQSPKYLFRKEGQNVTLSCEQNLNHDAMYWYRQDPGQGLRLIYYSQIVNDFQKGDIAEGYSVSREKKESFPLTVTSAQKNPTAFYLCASSSDKETQYFGPGTRLLVL.

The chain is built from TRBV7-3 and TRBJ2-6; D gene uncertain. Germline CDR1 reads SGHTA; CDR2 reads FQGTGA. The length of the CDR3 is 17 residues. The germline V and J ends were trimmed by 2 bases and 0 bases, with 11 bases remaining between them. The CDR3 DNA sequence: TGTGCCAGCAGCTTATTAGTTAGGAGCTCTGGGGCCAACGTCCTGACTTTC. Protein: CASSLLVRSSGANVLTF.